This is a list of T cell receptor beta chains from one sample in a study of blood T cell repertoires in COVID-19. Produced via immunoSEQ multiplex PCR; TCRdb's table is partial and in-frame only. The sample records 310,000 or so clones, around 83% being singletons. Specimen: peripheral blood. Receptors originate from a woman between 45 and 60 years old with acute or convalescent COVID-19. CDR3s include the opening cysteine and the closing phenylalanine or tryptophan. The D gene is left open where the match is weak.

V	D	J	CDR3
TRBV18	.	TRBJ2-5	CASSPPELQETQYF
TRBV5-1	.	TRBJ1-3	CASSPRTDSGNTIYF
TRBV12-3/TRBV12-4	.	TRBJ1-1	CASSLREGAEAFF
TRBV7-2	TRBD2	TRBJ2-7	CASSLDQISGRVNEQYF
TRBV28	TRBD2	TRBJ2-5	CASSRGLAGGALETQYF
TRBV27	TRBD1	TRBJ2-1	CASTLTGRVNNEQFF
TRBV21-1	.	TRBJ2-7	CASSQDRESYEQYF
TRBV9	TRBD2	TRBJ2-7	CASSVGGSGGDPRYEQYF
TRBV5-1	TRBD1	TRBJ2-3	CASSSGQGDPDTQYF
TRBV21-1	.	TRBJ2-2	CASRTGELFF
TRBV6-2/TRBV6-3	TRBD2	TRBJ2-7	CASSFGGSPNDEQYF
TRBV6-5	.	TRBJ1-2	CASSSPGLYGYTF
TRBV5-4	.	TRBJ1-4	CASRDGQGSNEKLFF
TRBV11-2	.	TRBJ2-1	CASSLGWDTTLHYEQFF
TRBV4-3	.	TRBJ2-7	CASSQQQGNEQYF
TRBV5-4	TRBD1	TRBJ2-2	CASSPTGTGVPGELFF
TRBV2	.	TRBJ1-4	CASSVISQANEKLFF
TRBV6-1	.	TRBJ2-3	CASSEQPGNTDTQYF